These 10 T cell receptor beta chains share one sample of origin, sequenced in a study of T cells in Graves' hyperthyroidism and ophthalmopathy. RNA transcripts served as the template for amplifying TCR beta CDR3 regions. A set of HTBI primers served as the primers for a first-round RT-PCR of the TCR CDR3. Using its own MiXCR run on the multiplex PCR reads, TCRdb lists one record per CDR3 protein. The sample records 270,000 or so distinct CDR3 sequences, roughly 15% being singletons. The sequencing input was blood. The receptors here all came from a woman aged 45-59 years with Graves' hyperthyroidism that later progressed to Graves' ophthalmopathy.

The chain carries TRBV7-3 and TRBJ2-7; D is unclear. Germline CDR1 SGHTA, CDR2 FQGTGA. V was shortened by 2 bases and J by 6 bases, with 14 bases between the two germline ends. The CDR3 is made up of 14 amino acids. The chain's CDR3 is CASSLWTNPGEQYF. The CDR3 nucleotides read TGTGCCAGCAGCTTATGGACCAATCCTGGCGAGCAGTACTTC.

This clonotype was picked up many times. The chain has TRBV3-1 and TRBJ2-1; D gene uncertain. Trimming took 4 bases from V and 5 from J, leaving 12 bases between them. The CDR3 runs 14 residues. Germline-derived CDR1 and CDR2 are LGHDT and YNNKEL (reference sequence). CDR3 nucleotides: TGTGCCAGCAGCCGTGCAGGCAGTCACAATGAGCAGTTCTTC. The encoded protein is CASSRAGSHNEQFF.

This clonotype has just a few counts. The CDR3 coding sequence is TGTGCCAGCAGCCCGGGTGGGACTAGATCCTACGAGCAGTACTTC. Amino acids: CASSPGGTRSYEQYF. V is TRBV7-3 and J is TRBJ2-7; 8 bases map to TRBD2. The germline CDR1 and CDR2 sequences are SGHTA and FQGTGA. The junction had 7 bases not matched to a gene; V was cut back by 5 bases and J by 1 base. The CDR3 loop spans 15 amino acids.

This clonotype was detected many times. The chain is built from TRBV28 and TRBJ1-4; D gene uncertain. The V gene lost 2 bases and the J gene lost 7 bases, with 14 bases spanning the gap. The CDR3 loop spans 15 amino acids. Germline V gene data show CDR1 as MDHEN and CDR2 as SYDVKM. The DNA of the CDR3 is TGTGCCAGCAGTTTACCACCTAGCGGGGTTGAAAAACTGTTTTTT. Translation: CASSLPPSGVEKLFF.

This clonotype showed up many times. This chain joins TRBV5-1 and TRBJ2-5; tentatively, D is TRBD2 (6 bases). The CDR3 contains 14 residues. Germline CDR1 reads SGHRS; CDR2 reads YFSETQ. Between the trimmed V and J ends, which lost 7 bases and 0 bases, there was a span of 13 bases. CDR3 region: CASSPRTNQETQYF. In nucleotides, the CDR3 is TGCGCCAGCTCGCCCCGGACTAACCAAGAGACCCAGTACTTC. Together with reference TRBV5-1 and TRBJ2-5, the CDR3 gives the full variable domain: KAGVTQTPRYLIKTRGQQVTLSCSPISGHRSVSWYQQTPGQGLQFLFEYFSETQRNKGNFPGRFSGRQFSNSRSEMNVSTLELGDSALYLCASSPRTNQETQYFGPGTRLLVL.

This clonotype was found a few times. The chain has TRBV20-1 and TRBJ1-2; the match to TRBD1 covers 7 bases. The CDR3 contains 15 residues. CDR1 and CDR2 from the germline V gene are DFQATT and SNEGSKA (reference sequence). V gave up 7 bases and J gave up 8 bases; unmatched junction bases: 19. The CDR3 here is CSVPPETGMSGGYTF. CDR3 coding DNA: TGCAGTGTTCCGCCCGAGACAGGGATGAGTGGGGGCTACACCTTC.

This clonotype showed up many times. This CDR3 reads CSPPWWRETQYF. The CDR3 nucleotides are TGCAGCCCACCTTGGTGGAGAGAGACCCAGTACTTC. The chain carries TRBV29-1 and TRBJ2-5; D remains ambiguous. The germline V gene encodes CDR1 SQVTM and CDR2 ANQGSEA. V dropped 8 bases and J dropped 4 bases, with 14 bases sitting between them. This CDR3 is 12 amino acids long.

This clonotype was counted many times. The chain employs TRBV13 and TRBJ1-1, with TRBD1 matching over 11 bases. J was trimmed by 4 bases and V by 2 bases; bases with no gene match: 12. From germline, CDR1 is PRHDT and CDR2 FYEKMQ (reference sequence). This CDR3 has 18 amino acids. CDR3 residues: CASSLSPGQGGFGTEAFF. CDR3 DNA: TGTGCCAGCAGCTTATCACCGGGACAGGGGGGCTTTGGCACTGAAGCTTTCTTT.

Only a few counts were recorded for this clonotype. The J gene is TRBJ2-6, the V gene TRBV20-1, with unresolved D. The CDR3 loop spans 12 amino acids. Looked up from germline, CDR1 is DFQATT and CDR2 is SNEGSKA (reference sequence). V was pared by 1 base and J by 9 bases, with 7 bases between. The CDR3 sequence: CSARGLNNVLTF. DNA of the CDR3: TGCAGTGCTAGAGGACTGAACAACGTCCTGACTTTC.

The V and J genes are TRBV7-6 and TRBJ2-3; TRBD2 matches at 11 bases. Germline V gene sequence: CDR1 SGHVS, CDR2 FNYEAQ. V lost 5 bases, J lost 2 bases, and 6 bases stayed unmatched. This CDR3 spans 16 amino acids. The chain's CDR3 is CASSQGTSGYTDTQYF. In nucleotides, the CDR3 is TGTGCCAGCAGCCAGGGGACTAGCGGATACACAGATACGCAGTATTTT.